Following are 10 T cell receptor beta chains from one sample sequenced in a study of T cells after yellow fever vaccination. TCRdb itself ran the 5' RACE reads through MiXCR, one entry per CDR3 protein. Among 300,000 or so distinct CDR3 sequences, about 8.3% were seen once, and the ten largest hold 15% to 20%. The source material was PBMCs, sampled about 41 days after the first yellow fever vaccination. These receptors were taken from a young man who received the YFV17D yellow fever vaccine.

The table lists this clonotype with a few counts. The CDR3 region is CSARDYQRLAGGPDTQYF. Here the CDR3 DNA reads TGCAGTGCTAGAGATTATCAGCGACTAGCGGGGGGGCCGGATACGCAGTATTTT. The V and J genes are TRBV20-1 and TRBJ2-3; TRBD2 matches at 14 bases. V lost 0 bases and J lost 6; bases outside the gene matches: 11. The CDR3 spans 18 residues. CDR1 and CDR2 (germline): DFQATT, SNEGSKA (reference sequence).

This chain links TRBV20-1 with TRBJ2-7; D might be TRBD2 (5 bases). The V and J ends lost 3 bases and 0 bases respectively, with 9 bases between them. This CDR3 is 13 amino acids long. Germline V CDR1 and CDR2: DFQATT, SNEGSKA (reference sequence). The CDR3 loop reads CSASGLSSYEQYV. Here the CDR3 DNA reads TGCAGTGCTAGCGGACTCAGCTCCTACGAGCAGTACGTC.

The table lists this clonotype with a few counts. The chain couples TRBV29-1 to TRBJ2-5; D might be TRBD1 (6 bases). Germline V gene lookup returns CDR1 SQVTM and CDR2 ANQGSEA. V was pared by 8 bases and J by 5 bases, with 12 bases between. The CDR3 is 11 amino acids. This CDR3 reads CSSGEGETQYF. The CDR3 nucleotides are TGCAGCTCAGGGGAAGGGGAGACCCAGTACTTC.

This sequence joins TRBV10-3 and TRBJ1-1; D is possibly TRBD1 (6 bases). The CDR3 consists of 15 residues. The germline V gene encodes CDR1 ENHRY and CDR2 SYGVKD. Deletions cut 3 bases from V and 0 bases from J, with 11 bases between. The DNA of the CDR3 is TGTGCCATCAGTGATGTAGGGGGGGTGAACACTGAAGCTTTCTTT. Encoded protein: CAISDVGGVNTEAFF.

The chain has TRBV4-1 and TRBJ1-4; maybe TRBD1 (5 bases). Germline values: CDR1 MGHRA, CDR2 YSYEKL. The germline V and J ends were trimmed by 0 bases and 8 bases, with 13 bases remaining between them. The CDR3 is 15 amino acids. The CDR3 DNA is TGCGCCAGCAGCCAAGATTCGGGGCTGGGGGAAAAACTGTTTTTT. This codes for CASSQDSGLGEKLFF.

Ten or more counts support this clonotype. The rearrangement uses TRBV12-3 or TRBV12-4 and TRBJ1-5; perhaps TRBD1 as D (5 bases). The CDR3 consists of 14 residues. The V gene lost 4 bases and the J gene lost 2 bases, with 9 bases spanning the gap. The CDR3 here is CASSSQAGNQPQHF. The CDR3 DNA is TGTGCCAGCAGTTCACAGGCTGGCAATCAGCCCCAGCATTTT.

This chain joins TRBV7-2 and TRBJ2-5, with D hard to call. The CDR3 consists of 14 residues. Trimming took 1 base from V and 3 from J, leaving 9 bases between them. Germline lookup yields CDR1 SGHTA and CDR2 FQGNSA. CDR3 bases: TGTGCCAGCAGCTTAGGCGTCAGCGAAGAGACCCAGTACTTC. It translates to CASSLGVSEETQYF.

V usage is TRBV18 and J usage is TRBJ2-2; TRBD2 aligns across 7 bases. Germline V gene data show CDR1 as KGHSH and CDR2 as LQKENI. This CDR3 has 15 residues. The V and J ends lost 6 bases and 0 bases, in that order; junction bases with no gene match: 4. This chain's CDR3 is CASSRDYANTGELFF. The CDR3 DNA reads TGTGCCAGCTCGCGGGACTACGCGAACACCGGGGAGCTGTTTTTT.

The V call is TRBV5-1, the J call TRBJ2-7, with 9 bases aligning to TRBD1. V was clipped by 4 bases and J by 2 bases; unmatched bases: 13. Germline CDR1 and CDR2: SGHRS and YFSETQ. CDR3 length: 17 residues. The CDR3 coding sequence is TGCGCCAGCAGCCCAAGTCCCGGGACAGGGAGCCCCTACGAGCAGTACTTC. Protein: CASSPSPGTGSPYEQYF.

This clonotype was seen more than once but under ten times. The chain combines TRBV20-1 with TRBJ2-7; 10 bases are shared with TRBD1. The CDR3 length is 14 residues. Trimming took 5 bases from V and 5 from J; bases not matched to a gene: 9. The V gene's germline CDR1 is DFQATT and CDR2 SNEGSKA (reference sequence). The CDR3 DNA sequence: TGCAGTGCTTCCCGGGACAGGGGTGTGAACGAGCAGTACTTC. Amino acids: CSASRDRGVNEQYF.